A single sample is the source of the 18 T cell receptor beta chains below, sequenced in a study of tumor-infiltrating lymphocytes in localized non-small cell lung cancer. Generated by immunoSEQ multiplex PCR, the TCRdb table keeps only in-frame clones and is missing some. The sample holds around 12,000 clones, 60% to 70% seen once. Input material: lung tumor tissue. The origin of the receptors is a human donor with non-small cell lung cancer.

V usage is TRBV5-6 and J usage is TRBJ2-3; TRBD1 is a possible D gene (6 bases). V was clipped by 0 bases and J by 4 bases, with 12 bases between them. The CDR3 extends over 15 amino acids. The germline CDR1 and CDR2 sequences are SGHDT and YYEEEE. The CDR3 DNA sequence: TGTGCCAGCAGCTTGGCTTCGGGACATGCAGATACGCAGTATTTT. Translating gives CASSLASGHADTQYF.

The V call is TRBV5-1, the J call TRBJ2-3; D remains ambiguous. The CDR3 contains 12 residues. Per the germline V gene, CDR1 is SGHRS and CDR2 is YFSETQ. V was clipped by 0 bases and J by 4 bases, with 3 bases between them. The CDR3 spells CASSLAADTQYF. Written as DNA, the CDR3 is TGCGCCAGCAGCTTGGCCGCAGATACGCAGTATTTT.

The chain uses TRBV13 and TRBJ2-7; 10 nucleotides line up with TRBD1. CDR1 and CDR2 from the germline V gene are PRHDT and FYEKMQ (reference sequence). CDR3 size: 15 residues. V shed 4 bases and J 2 bases; nucleotides not matched to a gene: 5. As DNA, the CDR3 is TGTGCCAGCAGCTCATCAGGGACAGGGGCCTACGAGCAGTACTTC. Amino acid sequence: CASSSSGTGAYEQYF.

The V call is TRBV5-1, the J call TRBJ2-1; TRBD1 agrees at 8 bases. Germline V gene data show CDR1 as SGHRS and CDR2 as YFSETQ. Unmatched junction bases numbered 12, after V lost 4 bases and J lost 12 bases. This CDR3 region has 14 residues. The CDR3 region is CASSPSRTGTGQFF. CDR3 sequence (DNA): TGCGCCAGCAGCCCCTCCCGTACCGGGACAGGGCAGTTCTTC. Based on the CDR3 plus reference TRBV5-1 and TRBJ2-1, the full variable domain is KAGVTQTPRYLIKTRGQQVTLSCSPISGHRSVSWYQQTPGQGLQFLFEYFSETQRNKGNFPGRFSGRQFSNSRSEMNVSTLELGDSALYLCASSPSRTGTGQFFGPGTRLTVL.

The chain links TRBV5-1 to TRBJ2-1; 14 bases agree with TRBD2. In germline, CDR1 is SGHRS, CDR2 YFSETQ. The CDR3 runs 16 residues. Losses at the gene ends were 4 bases for V and 9 bases for J; bases not matched to a gene: 9. Here the CDR3 DNA reads TGCGCCAGCAGCCCGGGACTAGCGGGAGCGGAGGGTGAGCAGTTCTTC. It translates to CASSPGLAGAEGEQFF.

V gene TRBV7-9 combines with J gene TRBJ2-7, with 8 bases identical to TRBD1. Germline values: CDR1 SEHNR, CDR2 FQNEAQ (reference sequence). V gave up 3 bases and J gave up 0 bases; unmatched junction bases: 1. The CDR3 has 14 residues. The CDR3 reads CASSFGQGSYEQYF. CDR3 DNA sequence: TGTGCCAGCAGCTTTGGACAGGGCTCCTACGAGCAGTACTTC. The complete variable domain, with remaining parts taken from reference TRBV7-9 and TRBJ2-7, reads DTGVSQNPRHKITKRGQNVTFRCDPISEHNRLYWYRQTLGQGPEFLTYFQNEAQLEKSRLLSDRFSAERPKGSFSTLEIQRTEQGDSAMYLCASSFGQGSYEQYFGPGTRLTVT.

This clone was counted between two and nine times. The rearrangement joins TRBV28 to TRBJ2-3; D not certain. The germline V gene has CDR1 MDHEN and CDR2 SYDVKM. The CDR3 has 13 residues. V shed 1 base and J shed 7 bases, with 9 bases lying between them. The CDR3 coding sequence is TGTGCCAGCAGTTTATCACAGTTGAATACGCAGTATTTT. It translates to CASSLSQLNTQYF.

V gene TRBV15 combines with J gene TRBJ2-5, with D unclear. The CDR3 extends over 13 amino acids. Trimming shortened V by 0 bases and J by 5 bases, and 7 bases separated the two germline ends. Germline CDR1 LNHNV, CDR2 YYDKDF (reference sequence). The CDR3 here is CATSREATETQYF. DNA of the CDR3: TGTGCCACCAGCAGAGAGGCAACGGAGACCCAGTACTTC.

V and J are TRBV7-9 and TRBJ2-5; tentative D call: TRBD1 (5 bases). Between the trimmed V and J ends, which lost 5 bases and 3 bases, there was a span of 10 bases. This CDR3 is built from 13 residues. Germline CDR1 SEHNR, CDR2 FQNEAQ (reference sequence). The chain's CDR3 is CASSLQVEETQYF. The CDR3 bases are TGTGCCAGCAGCCTACAGGTGGAAGAGACCCAGTACTTC.

The J gene is TRBJ2-7, the V gene TRBV7-8; unclear D gene. This CDR3 has 11 residues. Germline V lookup: CDR1 SGHVS, CDR2 FQNEAQ. V was shortened by 4 bases and J by 3 bases, with 4 bases between the two germline ends. The CDR3 region is CASSSFYEQYF. CDR3 bases: TGTGCCAGCAGCTCGTTCTACGAGCAGTACTTC.

This chain connects TRBV10-3 to TRBJ1-2; D remains ambiguous. In germline, CDR1 is ENHRY, CDR2 SYGVKD. CDR3 length equals 12 residues. The CDR3 loop is CVAGSGVYGYTF. DNA of the CDR3: TGTGTCGCAGGTAGTGGAGTCTATGGCTACACCTTC.

The sample holds one count of this clone. This rearrangement joins TRBV7-2 to TRBJ1-4, with no clear D. CDR3 size: 15 residues. V dropped 5 bases and J dropped 4 bases, with 14 bases sitting between them. In germline, CDR1 is SGHTA, CDR2 FQGNSA. This CDR3 reads CASSTQGSHNEKLFF. The CDR3 DNA is TGTGCCAGCAGCACGCAAGGGAGCCATAATGAAAAACTGTTTTTT.

The rearrangement links TRBV28 to TRBJ1-2, with TRBD1 matching over 8 bases. The CDR3 contains 15 residues. From germline, CDR1 is MDHEN and CDR2 SYDVKM. Germline trimming cut 6 bases from V and 7 bases from J; bases unmatched to any gene: 13. CDR3 DNA sequence: TGTGCCAGCAGCTCACCGACAGGGGCCAGTCGTGGCTACACCTTC. Translated: CASSSPTGASRGYTF.

The chain couples TRBV5-1 to TRBJ2-5; D possibly corresponds to TRBD2 (7 bases). Between the trimmed V and J ends, which lost 4 bases and 3 bases, there was a span of 10 bases. Looked up from germline, CDR1 is SGHRS and CDR2 is YFSETQ. The CDR3 sequence is 13 residues long. The CDR3 protein is CASSGGAKETQYF. The CDR3 DNA follows: TGCGCCAGCAGCGGGGGGGCGAAAGAGACCCAGTACTTC.

V and J are TRBV15 and TRBJ2-1; D unresolved. Germline V gene data show CDR1 as LNHNV and CDR2 as YYDKDF (reference sequence). CDR3 length equals 14 residues. The V end was cut by 2 bases, the J end by 5 bases, with 10 bases between. CDR3 protein: CATSRPDRNNEQFF. The CDR3 DNA follows: TGTGCCACCAGCAGACCGGACCGAAACAATGAGCAGTTCTTC.

The chain joins TRBV4-1 to TRBJ2-5; 7 bases are a match to TRBD1. The V segment lost 0 bases and the J segment 6 bases; nucleotides outside the gene matches: 4. Germline CDR1 is MGHRA and CDR2 is YSYEKL. The CDR3 is made up of 14 amino acids. The CDR3 sequence: CASSQEGGLKTQYF. DNA of the CDR3: TGCGCCAGCAGCCAAGAAGGGGGCCTGAAGACCCAGTACTTC.

The rearrangement links TRBV2 to TRBJ2-7; TRBD2 is a possible D gene (6 bases). Germline V lookup: CDR1 SNHLY, CDR2 FYNNEI. There are 13 residues in the CDR3. Trimming shortened V by 6 bases and J by 0 bases, and 9 bases separated the two germline ends. The CDR3 loop is CASRDGSSYEQYF. CDR3 bases: TGTGCCAGCAGGGACGGGAGCTCCTACGAGCAGTACTTC.

The CDR3 nucleotides are TGTGCCAGCAGTCCTTGGACTTTCCGGAACTCTGGGGCCAACGTCCTGACTTTC. It is translated as CASSPWTFRNSGANVLTF. The rearrangement joins TRBV4-2 to TRBJ2-6; tentative D call: TRBD2 (5 bases). This CDR3 spans 18 amino acids. V was pared by 6 bases and J by 0 bases, with 18 bases between. From germline, CDR1 is LGHNA and CDR2 YNFKEQ.